One sample yielded the 32 T cell receptor beta chains listed below, sequenced in a study of pediatric ulcerative colitis. The method was immunoSEQ multiplex PCR; TCRdb's version includes in-frame clones alone and lacks a portion of them. The profile covers about 36,000 clones, with around four fifths appearing a single time and less than 30% taken by the ten largest. Sequences were obtained from blood. The receptors were sampled from a girl between 5 and 17 years old with moderate ulcerative colitis.

The rearrangement links TRBV6-1 to TRBJ2-7, with D unclear. V gave up 3 bases and J gave up 11 bases, with 17 bases separating them. This CDR3 has 13 residues. Germline CDR1 and CDR2: MNHNS and SASEGT. The CDR3 loop is CASSDRAPPAEYF. CDR3 bases: TGTGCCAGCAGTGACCGGGCCCCACCCGCCGAGTACTTC.

This chain joins TRBV7-6 and TRBJ2-3, with no clear D. V lost 1 base to trimming and J lost 0 bases, with 17 bases between them. Germline values: CDR1 SGHVS, CDR2 FNYEAQ. The CDR3 totals 18 residues. Here the CDR3 DNA reads TGTGCCAGCAGCTTAGATTTGGGGTCAGGCCACAGCACAGATACGCAGTATTTT. It encodes CASSLDLGSGHSTDTQYF.

This clone was seen only a few times. V and J are TRBV2 and TRBJ1-2; 11 nucleotides line up with TRBD1. The CDR3 consists of 15 residues. Germline V gene data show CDR1 as SNHLY and CDR2 as FYNNEI. Unmatched junction bases numbered 7, after V lost 2 bases and J lost 8 bases. The CDR3 coding sequence is TGTGCCAGCAGTGAATCCCGGGACAGGGGGGAAGGCTACACCTTC. Protein sequence: CASSESRDRGEGYTF.

This clone was counted a few times. The chain is built from TRBV5-4 and TRBJ1-2; D uncertain. Germline V gene data show CDR1 as SGHNT and CDR2 as YYREEE (reference sequence). The CDR3 loop spans 14 amino acids. V shed 0 bases and J shed 7 bases, with 13 bases lying between them. CDR3 protein: CASSLGQRVGGYTF. The CDR3 nucleotides read TGTGCCAGCAGCTTGGGGCAAAGAGTAGGTGGCTACACCTTC.

This clone was seen more than once but under ten times. J is TRBJ2-7 and V is TRBV5-1; D is perhaps TRBD2 (5 bases). Germline V lookup: CDR1 SGHRS, CDR2 YFSETQ. The CDR3 sequence is 13 residues long. V was pared by 0 bases and J by 4 bases, with 8 bases between. The CDR3 is CASSLAGSYEQYF. DNA for the CDR3: TGCGCCAGCAGCTTGGCGGGGTCGTACGAGCAGTACTTC.

The chain recombines TRBV9 with TRBJ2-1; either TRBD1 or TRBD2 may fit D (5 bases each). Germline V lookup: CDR1 SGDLS, CDR2 YYNGEE. Trimming removed 2 bases at V and 1 base at J, with 13 bases between. The CDR3 runs 16 residues. The CDR3 nucleotides are TGTGCCAGCAGCGTCCAGGGAGTGGGATCCTACAATGAGCAGTTCTTC. This gives the protein CASSVQGVGSYNEQFF.

The gene calls are TRBV6-6 and TRBJ1-2, with a possible D match to TRBD1 (6 bases). The CDR3 runs to 15 residues. Per germline, CDR1 MNHNY and CDR2 SVGAGI (reference sequence). Trimming took 6 bases from V and 2 from J, leaving 16 bases between them. CDR3 sequence: CASRQGTLTNYGYTF. The DNA of the CDR3 is TGTGCCAGCAGACAGGGAACTCTAACCAACTATGGCTACACCTTC.

This rearrangement joins TRBV11-2 to TRBJ1-1; weak D call: TRBD1 (5 bases). The CDR3 runs 15 residues. CDR1 and CDR2 (germline): SGHAT, FQNNGV. V was shortened by 1 base and J by 8 bases, with 17 bases between the two germline ends. Here the CDR3 reads CASSLGSAAAGEAFF. The DNA for the CDR3 is TGTGCCAGCAGCTTAGGGAGTGCGGCAGCAGGGGAAGCTTTCTTT. The complete variable domain, with remaining parts taken from reference TRBV11-2 and TRBJ1-1, reads EAGVAQSPRYKIIEKRQSVAFWCNPISGHATLYWYQQILGQGPKLLIQFQNNGVVDDSQLPKDRFSAERLKGVDSTLKIQPAKLEDSAVYLCASSLGSAAAGEAFFGQGTRLTVV.

J is TRBJ1-2 and V is TRBV5-6; tentatively, D is TRBD1 (5 bases). CDR3 length equals 13 residues. CDR1 SGHDT and CDR2 YYEEEE come from the germline V gene. V was shortened by 0 bases and J by 7 bases, with 10 bases between the two germline ends. The chain's CDR3 is CASSLEQARGYTF. The CDR3, as DNA: TGTGCCAGCAGCTTGGAACAGGCTCGTGGCTACACCTTC. Full variable domain (outside the CDR3, taken from reference TRBV5-6 and TRBJ1-2): DAGVTQSPTHLIKTRGQQVTLRCSPKSGHDTVSWYQQALGQGPQFIFQYYEEEERQRGNFPDRFSGHQFPNYSSELNVNALLLGDSALYLCASSLEQARGYTFGSGTRLTVV.

The chain has TRBV19 and TRBJ2-7, with D possibly being TRBD1 (7 bases). V lost 6 bases and J 1 base, leaving 16 bases between the germline ends. Germline V gives CDR1 LNHDA, CDR2 SQIVND (reference sequence). This CDR3 contains 15 residues. CDR3 region: CASSPGGPSSYEQYF. CDR3 sequence (DNA): TGTGCCAGTAGCCCAGGGGGGCCCTCGTCCTACGAGCAGTACTTC. The variable domain in full, completed from reference TRBV19 and TRBJ2-7, reads DGGITQSPKYLFRKEGQNVTLSCEQNLNHDAMYWYRQDPGQGLRLIYYSQIVNDFQKGDIAEGYSVSREKKESFPLTVTSAQKNPTAFYLCASSPGGPSSYEQYFGPGTRLTVT.

The chain recombines TRBV7-6 with TRBJ2-2; no clear D gene. The CDR3 has 13 residues. Germline V CDR1 and CDR2: SGHVS, FNYEAQ. Between the trimmed V and J ends, which lost 3 bases and 4 bases, there was a span of 6 bases. CDR3 loop: CASSFWGTGELFF. CDR3 nucleotide sequence: TGTGCCAGCAGCTTTTGGGGCACCGGGGAGCTGTTTTTT.

This chain connects TRBV19 to TRBJ1-2, with D possibly being TRBD1 (6 bases). The CDR3 totals 15 residues. Deletions cut 3 bases from V and 6 bases from J, with 17 bases between. From germline, CDR1 is LNHDA and CDR2 SQIVND (reference sequence). The DNA for the CDR3 is TGTGCCAGTAGTATCGGTTTACAGGGTGAAAATGGCTACACCTTC. This encodes CASSIGLQGENGYTF.

This clone was recorded a few times. The genes are TRBV19 and TRBJ2-7; 7 bases are a match to TRBD2. After removal of 5 bases from V and 7 bases from J, the junction contained 11 bases not matched to a gene. CDR1 and CDR2 (germline): LNHDA, SQIVND (reference sequence). The CDR3 is made up of 14 amino acids. CDR3 nucleotides: TGTGCCAGTAGTCCCGGCAGCGGGGTGGAGGAGCAGTACTTC. This sequence encodes CASSPGSGVEEQYF.

In this sample, this clone turned up a few times. The chain joins TRBV19 to TRBJ1-6; 8 bases match TRBD1. Per the germline V gene, CDR1 is LNHDA and CDR2 is SQIVND (reference sequence). Unmatched junction bases numbered 5, after V lost 3 bases and J lost 10 bases. The CDR3 sequence is 14 residues long. CDR3: CASSIGQGGSPLHF. CDR3 sequence (DNA): TGTGCCAGTAGTATTGGACAGGGAGGCTCACCCCTCCACTTT.

This chain uses TRBV27 with TRBJ2-5; 11 bases map to TRBD2. Per the germline V gene, CDR1 is MNHEY and CDR2 is SMNVEV (reference sequence). The CDR3 length is 15 residues. V dropped 6 bases and J dropped 5; count of bases not matched to a gene: 8. CDR3 loop: CASSLGSGRVETQYF. CDR3 DNA: TGTGCCAGCAGCCTTGGTAGCGGGAGGGTTGAGACCCAGTACTTC.

The V gene is TRBV5-1, the J gene TRBJ1-4; D not certain. This CDR3 is built from 13 residues. CDR1 and CDR2 from the germline V gene are SGHRS and YFSETQ. The V and J ends lost 5 bases and 5 bases respectively, with 10 bases between them. This CDR3 reads CASSPGRNEKLFF. In nucleotides, the CDR3 is TGCGCCAGCAGTCCAGGACGGAATGAAAAACTGTTTTTT.

This clone was detected only a few times. The chain is built from TRBV27 and TRBJ1-5; D not resolved. Germline-derived CDR1 and CDR2 are MNHEY and SMNVEV (reference sequence). The CDR3 has 13 amino acids. V was pared by 8 bases and J by 1 base, with 9 bases between. The CDR3 DNA is TGTGCCAGCCTCAAACAGAGCAATCAGCCCCAGCATTTT. It translates to CASLKQSNQPQHF.

CDR3 sequence reads: CASSLSGPNSNQPQHF. The CDR3 DNA sequence: TGTGCCAGCTCACTGAGTGGGCCCAATAGCAATCAGCCCCAGCATTTT. The V gene is TRBV18, the J gene TRBJ1-5; D is unresolved. This CDR3 contains 16 residues. CDR1 and CDR2 (germline): KGHSH, LQKENI. V was cut by 4 bases and J by 0 bases, with 13 bases left in between.

The chain combines TRBV6-5 with TRBJ2-1; D is unclear. This CDR3 contains 12 residues. Germline loops: CDR1 MNHEY, CDR2 SVGAGI. The germline V and J ends were trimmed by 7 bases and 7 bases, with 11 bases remaining between them. The CDR3 loop is CASTILGNEQFF. The DNA for the CDR3 is TGTGCCAGCACTATACTTGGGAATGAGCAGTTCTTC.

This sequence joins TRBV25-1 and TRBJ2-7; TRBD1 aligns across 8 bases. This CDR3 region has 15 residues. The V gene end was trimmed by 8 bases and the J gene end by 5 bases; junction bases not matched to a gene: 14. CDR1 is MGHDK and CDR2 is SYGVNS in the germline V gene. The CDR3 here is CASAAQGAPQDEQYF. Written as DNA, the CDR3 is TGTGCCAGCGCCGCTCAGGGGGCCCCTCAGGACGAGCAGTACTTC.

J is TRBJ2-3 and V is TRBV6-5; TRBD1 or TRBD2 may be the D gene (6 bases each). V was clipped by 5 bases and J by 11 bases, with 17 bases between them. The CDR3 is made up of 13 amino acids. Per the germline V gene, CDR1 is MNHEY and CDR2 is SVGAGI. The DNA of the CDR3 is TGTGCCAGCAGTCACCCTCCGGGGGCCCGGCAGTATTTT. Translation gives CASSHPPGARQYF.

Concerning this clone: This probably arose from a read error, given a far larger clone one base away. This same CDR3 is encoded by further DNA sequences in the sample. V is TRBV5-5 and J is TRBJ2-5; weak D call: TRBD2 (7 bases). Germline V gene data show CDR1 as SGHKS and CDR2 as YYEKEE (reference sequence). The CDR3 covers 17 residues. V gave up 4 bases and J gave up 4 bases, with 23 bases separating them. DNA for the CDR3: TGTGCCAGCAGCCAAGAAGCGGACGCGGGGGCGCGAGAGACCCAGTACTTC. Translating it yields CASSQEADAGARETQYF.

The CDR3, as DNA: TGTGCCTGGAGTGTTCACGGGTCCGAGCAGTACTTC. Encoded protein: CAWSVHGSEQYF. The J gene is TRBJ2-7, the V gene TRBV30; no reliable D call. There are 12 residues in the CDR3. The V end was cut by 0 bases, the J end by 6 bases, with 9 bases between. Germline CDR1 reads GTSNPN; CDR2 reads SVGIG (reference sequence).

This chain joins TRBV19 and TRBJ1-1; 11 nucleotides align to TRBD1. Germline CDR1 LNHDA, CDR2 SQIVND (reference sequence). This CDR3 contains 14 residues. Trimming cost V 7 bases and J 5 bases; bases outside gene matches: 6. In DNA form, the CDR3 reads TGTGCCAGTACCCTGGGACAGGGGGGAACTGAAGCTTTCTTT. This encodes CASTLGQGGTEAFF.

The chain employs TRBV6-1 and TRBJ2-1; D remains unclear. Trimming cost V 9 bases and J 7 bases, with 10 bases left between them. CDR3 length equals 11 residues. Germline CDR1 is MNHNS and CDR2 is SASEGT. The CDR3 DNA reads TGTGCCAGTTCAGGTATGAATGAGCAGTTCTTC. Its protein product is CASSGMNEQFF.

J is TRBJ2-6 and V is TRBV19; tentatively, D is TRBD1 (6 bases). V lost 5 bases to trimming and J lost 4 bases, with 15 bases between them. Per the germline V gene, CDR1 is LNHDA and CDR2 is SQIVND (reference sequence). The CDR3 consists of 16 residues. The chain's CDR3 is CASSPGAGTGANVLTF. CDR3 nucleotide sequence: TGTGCCAGTAGTCCAGGGGCAGGTACCGGGGCCAACGTCCTGACTTTC.

The V and J genes are TRBV6-6 and TRBJ2-3, with D unresolved. This CDR3 is 14 amino acids long. V was pared by 3 bases and J by 4 bases, with 11 bases between. Germline V gene sequence: CDR1 MNHNY, CDR2 SVGAGI (reference sequence). DNA for the CDR3: TGTGCCAGCAGTTATAGGAGAGCCCCAGATACGCAGTATTTT. Translating it yields CASSYRRAPDTQYF.

This clone showed up just a few times. The V gene is TRBV6-1, the J gene TRBJ1-5; TRBD1 agrees at 11 bases. This CDR3 has 17 amino acids. The junction had 9 bases not matched to a gene; V was cut back by 4 bases and J by 4 bases. Germline lookup yields CDR1 MNHNS and CDR2 SASEGT. The CDR3: CASSGGKDRGQNQPQHF. The DNA of the CDR3 is TGTGCCAGCAGTGGCGGTAAGGACAGGGGGCAAAATCAGCCCCAGCATTTT.

The genes are TRBV5-1 and TRBJ1-3, with a tentative D call TRBD1 (6 bases). Germline assignment: CDR1 SGHRS and CDR2 YFSETQ. The CDR3 extends over 15 amino acids. With 4 bases removed from V and 3 bases from J, the gap between germline ends came to 14 bases. This CDR3 reads CASSPRGASGNTIYF. Written as DNA, the CDR3 is TGCGCCAGCAGCCCTCGGGGGGCGAGTGGAAACACCATATATTTT.

Only one count was recorded for this clone. This rearrangement joins TRBV20-1 to TRBJ1-1; tentative D call: TRBD1 (6 bases). The CDR3 runs 11 residues. Per germline, CDR1 DFQATT and CDR2 SNEGSKA (reference sequence). V was shortened by 5 bases and J by 8 bases, with 12 bases between the two germline ends. In nucleotides, the CDR3 is TGCAGTGCTTGGGGGGGGCCGGAAGCTTTCTTT. This translates into CSAWGGPEAFF.

The chain has TRBV9 and TRBJ2-2; 8 bases are shared with TRBD2. With V trimmed by 4 bases and J by 7 bases, 9 bases remained unmatched. Looked up from germline, CDR1 is SGDLS and CDR2 is YYNGEE. This CDR3 is built from 15 residues. This CDR3 reads CASSLGGRLGGELFF. The CDR3 DNA follows: TGTGCCAGCAGCCTCGGCGGGAGGTTGGGCGGGGAGCTGTTTTTT.

The chain employs TRBV11-3 and TRBJ1-1; 11 bases fit TRBD1. The CDR3 spans 15 residues. From germline, CDR1 is SGHNT and CDR2 YENEEA. The V gene end was trimmed by 5 bases and the J gene end by 7 bases; junction bases not matched to a gene: 9. This chain's CDR3 is CASSPYPGQGVEAFF. The CDR3 DNA follows: TGTGCCAGCAGCCCGTACCCGGGACAGGGGGTTGAAGCTTTCTTT.